The next 24 T cell receptor beta chains were all read from a single sample in a study of cytotoxic CD8 clonotypes in ibrutinib-treated CLL. Produced via immunoSEQ multiplex PCR; TCRdb's table is partial and in-frame only. The sample shows approximately 42,000 clones, approximately 74% of them seen only once. Sample: PBMCs, taken after 12 months of ibrutinib treatment. The receptors here all came from a human donor with chronic lymphocytic leukemia.

To note about this clone: Distinct nucleotide sequences in the sample also encode this CDR3. This chain connects TRBV7-2 to TRBJ2-3; D is undetermined. Germline loops: CDR1 SGHTA, CDR2 FQGNSA. The CDR3 is made up of 12 amino acids. The V and J ends lost 5 bases and 4 bases respectively, with 7 bases between them. This CDR3 is CASSPQADTQYF. The CDR3 DNA reads TGTGCCAGCAGCCCGCAGGCAGATACGCAGTATTTT.

This chain joins TRBV2 and TRBJ2-1; D not resolved. The CDR3 has 12 residues. The V gene lost 3 bases and the J gene lost 8 bases, with 8 bases spanning the gap. Germline CDR1 is SNHLY and CDR2 is FYNNEI. In DNA, the CDR3 is TGTGCCAGCAGTGAGGGCCCCGATGAGCAGTTCTTC. This sequence encodes CASSEGPDEQFF.

In regard to this clone: A read error may account for a junction end that differs from germline. The rearrangement joins TRBV7-6 to TRBJ2-5; D call uncertain. The germline V gene encodes CDR1 SGHVS and CDR2 FNYEAQ. CDR3 length equals 15 residues. For the CDR3, the DNA is TGTGCCAGCAGCCCTACCCCGTCGCCACAAGGGACCCAGTACTTC. This translates into CASSPTPSPQGTQYF.

The chain has TRBV11-2 and TRBJ2-7, with 11 bases matching TRBD2. Germline loops: CDR1 SGHAT, CDR2 FQNNGV. The V segment lost 5 bases and the J segment 5 bases; nucleotides outside the gene matches: 8. The CDR3 extends over 15 amino acids. CDR3: CASSALSGRVHEQYF. The CDR3 coding sequence is TGTGCCAGCAGCGCCCTTAGCGGGAGGGTCCACGAGCAGTACTTC.

This chain joins TRBV5-1 and TRBJ2-3, with D maybe TRBD1 (6 bases). Germline V lookup: CDR1 SGHRS, CDR2 YFSETQ. Trimming cost V 4 bases and J 0 bases, with 9 bases left between them. The CDR3 consists of 14 residues. The CDR3 sequence: CASSPDSSTDTQYF. In DNA, the CDR3 is TGCGCCAGCAGCCCGGACAGTAGCACAGATACGCAGTATTTT. The whole variable domain, filled in from reference TRBV5-1 and TRBJ2-3, reads KAGVTQTPRYLIKTRGQQVTLSCSPISGHRSVSWYQQTPGQGLQFLFEYFSETQRNKGNFPGRFSGRQFSNSRSEMNVSTLELGDSALYLCASSPDSSTDTQYFGPGTRLTVL.

There are a few counts of this clone. The chain carries TRBV19 and TRBJ1-5, with 7 bases identical to TRBD1. Looked up from germline, CDR1 is LNHDA and CDR2 is SQIVND (reference sequence). This CDR3 spans 16 amino acids. Unmatched junction bases numbered 11, after V lost 9 bases and J lost 0 bases. The CDR3 loop reads CASLDRTKHSNQPQHF. CDR3 sequence (DNA): TGTGCCAGCCTGGACAGGACTAAACATAGCAATCAGCCCCAGCATTTT.

The chain uses TRBV6-1 and TRBJ1-5; 7 positions match TRBD1. The CDR3 has 18 residues. The trim removed 4 bases at V and 2 bases at J, leaving 14 bases unmatched. Germline CDR1 reads MNHNS; CDR2 reads SASEGT. The CDR3 DNA reads TGTGCCAGCAGTGCCCACACAACAGGGGAGAGGCGCAATCAGCCCCAGCATTTT. It specifies CASSAHTTGERRNQPQHF.

The chain joins TRBV5-4 to TRBJ2-3; TRBD2 agrees at 8 bases. In germline, CDR1 is SGHNT, CDR2 YYREEE (reference sequence). With V trimmed by 4 bases and J by 9 bases, 10 bases remained unmatched. This CDR3 is 14 amino acids long. The CDR3 sequence is CASSQPSGSSTQYF. The CDR3 coding sequence is TGTGCCAGCAGCCAGCCCAGCGGGAGCAGCACGCAGTATTTT.

The chain combines TRBV4-1 with TRBJ1-4, with D possibly being TRBD1 (5 bases). In germline, CDR1 is MGHRA, CDR2 YSYEKL. CDR3 size: 15 residues. Trimming left V 0 bases short and J 4 bases short, with 9 bases between. CDR3: CASSQEGADNEKLFF. For the CDR3, the DNA is TGCGCCAGCAGCCAAGAAGGGGCTGATAATGAAAAACTGTTTTTT.

The genes are TRBV5-1 and TRBJ1-1, with TRBD1 matching over 12 bases. CDR1 and CDR2 (germline): SGHRS, YFSETQ. With 4 bases clipped from V and 5 bases from J, the junction kept 9 bases outside the gene matches. This CDR3 contains 16 residues. The CDR3 is CASSPEGQGAWTEAFF. The CDR3 coding sequence is TGCGCCAGCAGCCCGGAGGGACAGGGGGCTTGGACTGAAGCTTTCTTT. Based on the CDR3 plus reference TRBV5-1 and TRBJ1-1, the full variable domain is KAGVTQTPRYLIKTRGQQVTLSCSPISGHRSVSWYQQTPGQGLQFLFEYFSETQRNKGNFPGRFSGRQFSNSRSEMNVSTLELGDSALYLCASSPEGQGAWTEAFFGQGTRLTVV.

A few counts support this clone. The chain combines TRBV10-3 with TRBJ1-1, with D maybe TRBD1 (6 bases). V lost 3 bases, J lost 7 bases, and 18 bases lay in between. The V gene's germline CDR1 is ENHRY and CDR2 SYGVKD. The CDR3 covers 15 residues. In DNA form, the CDR3 reads TGTGCCATCAGTGAATCGGGGGGCAAGGTCGGTGAAGCTTTCTTT. This encodes CAISESGGKVGEAFF.

This clone has only a few counts. This chain links TRBV28 with TRBJ1-5; possibly TRBD1 for D (5 bases). CDR1 and CDR2 from the germline V gene are MDHEN and SYDVKM. The germline V and J ends were trimmed by 6 bases and 6 bases, with 12 bases remaining between them. This CDR3 has 13 residues. CDR3 DNA: TGTGCCAGCAGATCCCCGGGACCTCAGCCCCAGCATTTT. It codes for CASRSPGPQPQHF.

This clone was found a few times. V and J are TRBV27 and TRBJ1-5, with 9 bases that match TRBD1. J gave up 5 bases and V 5 bases, and 4 bases lay outside the gene matches. Germline V gene lookup returns CDR1 MNHEY and CDR2 SMNVEV (reference sequence). The CDR3 is 14 residues long. The CDR3 DNA follows: TGTGCCAGCAGTAAACAGGGGGCTGATCAGCCCCAGCATTTT. This gives the protein CASSKQGADQPQHF.

This chain connects TRBV7-7 to TRBJ2-7, with D possibly matching TRBD2 (7 bases). Germline values: CDR1 SSHAT, CDR2 FNYEAQ (reference sequence). Trimming left V 5 bases short and J 5 bases short, with 19 bases between. This CDR3 is built from 15 residues. The CDR3 loop reads CASSPGEGGRDEQYF. CDR3 nucleotides: TGTGCCAGCAGCCCAGGGGAGGGGGGGCGCGACGAGCAGTACTTC.

This clone has a handful of counts. The V and J genes are TRBV19 and TRBJ2-1, with 9 bases aligning to TRBD2. This CDR3 is 17 amino acids long. Germline CDR1 LNHDA, CDR2 SQIVND (reference sequence). The V segment lost 7 bases and the J segment 7 bases; nucleotides outside the gene matches: 17. This chain's CDR3 is CASTRRPSGIPWNEQFF. CDR3 DNA: TGTGCCAGTACCCGCCGGCCTAGCGGGATCCCCTGGAATGAGCAGTTCTTC.

This sequence joins TRBV7-2 and TRBJ2-1, with TRBD1 as a possible D gene (6 bases). Germline V gene lookup returns CDR1 SGHTA and CDR2 FQGNSA. With 5 bases removed from V and 6 bases from J, the gap between germline ends came to 14 bases. The CDR3 contains 14 residues. CDR3 protein: CASSLLSGVNEQFF. The CDR3 DNA reads as TGTGCCAGCAGCCTCCTGTCAGGGGTCAATGAGCAGTTCTTC. The whole variable domain, filled in from reference TRBV7-2 and TRBJ2-1, reads GAGVSQSPSNKVTEKGKDVELRCDPISGHTALYWYRQSLGQGLEFLIYFQGNSAPDKSGLPSDRFSAERTGGSVSTLTIQRTQQEDSAVYLCASSLLSGVNEQFFGPGTRLTVL.

CDR3 nucleotide sequence: TGCAGTGCTACCTCCGGGACTACGCAGTATTTT. Residues: CSATSGTTQYF. The chain joins TRBV20-1 to TRBJ2-3, with D perhaps given as TRBD1 or TRBD2 (5 bases each). V lost 4 bases to trimming and J lost 8 bases, with 10 bases between them. Germline-derived CDR1 and CDR2 are DFQATT and SNEGSKA (reference sequence). The CDR3 is 11 amino acids.

J is TRBJ2-4 and V is TRBV7-8, with D perhaps TRBD1 (5 bases). Deletions cut 1 base from V and 6 bases from J, with 22 bases between. CDR1 and CDR2 from the germline V gene are SGHVS and FQNEAQ. The CDR3 extends over 18 amino acids. The CDR3 reads CASSLGSGRVGPTNIQYF. The CDR3 bases are TGTGCCAGCAGCTTAGGTTCAGGCAGGGTAGGACCCACAAACATTCAGTACTTC.

V and J are TRBV7-8 and TRBJ1-1; a possible D gene is TRBD1 (6 bases). This CDR3 region has 15 residues. V was shortened by 1 base and J by 3 bases, with 12 bases between the two germline ends. Germline lookup yields CDR1 SGHVS and CDR2 FQNEAQ. In nucleotides, the CDR3 is TGTGCCAGCAGCTTAGAATCGCAGGGGTACACTGAAGCTTTCTTT. It is translated as CASSLESQGYTEAFF.

V and J are TRBV28 and TRBJ2-7, with unresolved D. V was cut by 2 bases and J by 2 bases, with 10 bases left in between. The CDR3 extends over 14 amino acids. Per the germline V gene, CDR1 is MDHEN and CDR2 is SYDVKM. DNA for the CDR3: TGTGCCAGCAGTTTAAGGAACAGCCCCTACGAGCAGTACTTC. This sequence encodes CASSLRNSPYEQYF.

The chain carries TRBV7-9 and TRBJ1-2; 8 bases match TRBD1. The CDR3 runs to 14 residues. Germline CDR1 SEHNR, CDR2 FQNEAQ (reference sequence). The junction had 6 bases not matched to a gene; V was cut back by 5 bases and J by 4 bases. CDR3 sequence (DNA): TGTGCCAGCAGCCGAGGGGGACAGGTCTATGGCTACACCTTC. It encodes CASSRGGQVYGYTF.

The sample holds a few counts of this clone. V and J are TRBV19 and TRBJ2-6; 10 bases align to TRBD2. V trimming: 7 bases; J trimming: 3 bases; junction bases outside the gene matches: 12. In germline, CDR1 is LNHDA, CDR2 SQIVND (reference sequence). The CDR3 is 18 amino acids. CDR3: CASTLAGGQTRGANVLTF. The CDR3 coding sequence is TGTGCCAGTACCTTAGCGGGAGGCCAGACCCGTGGGGCCAACGTCCTGACTTTC.

The genes are TRBV5-4 and TRBJ2-7; 14 nucleotides line up with TRBD2. Trimming took 5 bases from V and 6 from J; bases not matched to a gene: 7. CDR1 SGHNT and CDR2 YYREEE come from the germline V gene (reference sequence). This CDR3 region has 15 residues. Here the CDR3 reads CASRPGTSGSFEQYF. CDR3 coding DNA: TGTGCCAGCAGGCCTGGGACTAGCGGGAGTTTCGAGCAGTACTTC.

The chain has TRBV28 and TRBJ2-5; TRBD1 matches at 11 bases. Trimming removed 8 bases from V and 4 bases from J; junction bases left unmatched: 9. The CDR3 has 15 amino acids. Germline V CDR1 and CDR2: MDHEN, SYDVKM. The CDR3: CASPPSGTGGETQYF. As DNA, the CDR3 is TGTGCCAGCCCCCCATCCGGGACAGGGGGAGAGACCCAGTACTTC.